This TCR beta chain was identified in a study of T cell changes during pregnancy in multiple sclerosis. Assay: immunoSEQ multiplex PCR; the TCRdb copy retains only in-frame clones and omits some. Among under 150,000 clones listed, approximately 96% were seen once. V trimming: 4 bases; J trimming: 7 bases; junction bases outside the gene matches: 4. CDR1 is MDHEN and CDR2 is SYDVKM in the germline V gene. This CDR3 region has 14 residues. The source is a female donor with multiple sclerosis, enrolled in a pregnancy study. The chain employs TRBV28 and TRBJ2-1; 10 bases map to TRBD2. Material: peripheral blood, obtained after pregnancy. The CDR3 loop is CASSWLAGENEQFF. The CDR3 bases are TGTGCCAGCAGTTGGCTAGCGGGAGAAAATGAGCAGTTCTTC.